This T cell receptor (beta chain) was profiled in a study of T cell responses to AZD1222 COVID-19 vaccine. The germline V gene has CDR1 SGHNT and CDR2 YYREEE (reference sequence). This CDR3 comprises 12 residues. V was shortened by 7 bases and J by 6 bases, with 13 bases between the two germline ends. The table came from immunoSEQ multiplex PCR; TCRdb's copy has only in-frame clones and leaves some out. This sample has 180,000 or so clones; just under 95% occur once, and the top ten carry roughly 1%. The clonotype was recovered from an adult who received the MenACWY meningococcal vaccine as a control. The rearrangement joins TRBV5-4 to TRBJ1-2; D uncertain. This specimen consisted of peripheral blood, obtained 28 days after the second dose of the MenACWY control vaccine. This CDR3 reads CASPGGLDGYTF. The CDR3, as DNA: TGTGCCAGCCCAGGAGGGCTGGATGGCTACACCTTC.